What follows describes a single T cell receptor beta chain. Its antigen is as yet unknown. The data belong to a study of somatic mutations in cytotoxic T cells in rheumatoid arthritis. Study context: No treatment had yet been given when patient blood (roughly 31 ml EDTA) was drawn, right after diagnosis.

Whole-study findings and limits: About an eighth of the roughly 60 patients had a largest CD8+ clone above 20% of CD8+ cells. The study found no significant difference in CD8+ T-cell clonality between rheumatoid arthritis patients and age-matched healthy controls.

Assay used: immunoSEQ multiplex PCR; TCRdb lists only in-frame clones, some missing. The table records more than 9,000 clones, 79% of them present only once. CDR3 length: 14 amino acids. With V trimmed by 6 bases and J by 8 bases, 7 bases remained unmatched. Germline CDR1 and CDR2: SEHNR and FQNEAQ (reference sequence). Source material: CD8+ T cells sorted from blood. The genes are TRBV7-9 and TRBJ1-4, with 9 bases identical to TRBD1. The TCR sequence derives from an adult with rheumatoid arthritis. The CDR3: CASSPGTGKEKLFF. CDR3 nucleotides: TGTGCCAGCAGTCCCGGGACAGGGAAGGAAAAACTGTTTTTT. Complete variable domain (other parts from reference TRBV7-9 and TRBJ1-4): DTGVSQNPRHKITKRGQNVTFRCDPISEHNRLYWYRQTLGQGPEFLTYFQNEAQLEKSRLLSDRFSAERPKGSFSTLEIQRTEQGDSAMYLCASSPGTGKEKLFFGSGTQLSVL.